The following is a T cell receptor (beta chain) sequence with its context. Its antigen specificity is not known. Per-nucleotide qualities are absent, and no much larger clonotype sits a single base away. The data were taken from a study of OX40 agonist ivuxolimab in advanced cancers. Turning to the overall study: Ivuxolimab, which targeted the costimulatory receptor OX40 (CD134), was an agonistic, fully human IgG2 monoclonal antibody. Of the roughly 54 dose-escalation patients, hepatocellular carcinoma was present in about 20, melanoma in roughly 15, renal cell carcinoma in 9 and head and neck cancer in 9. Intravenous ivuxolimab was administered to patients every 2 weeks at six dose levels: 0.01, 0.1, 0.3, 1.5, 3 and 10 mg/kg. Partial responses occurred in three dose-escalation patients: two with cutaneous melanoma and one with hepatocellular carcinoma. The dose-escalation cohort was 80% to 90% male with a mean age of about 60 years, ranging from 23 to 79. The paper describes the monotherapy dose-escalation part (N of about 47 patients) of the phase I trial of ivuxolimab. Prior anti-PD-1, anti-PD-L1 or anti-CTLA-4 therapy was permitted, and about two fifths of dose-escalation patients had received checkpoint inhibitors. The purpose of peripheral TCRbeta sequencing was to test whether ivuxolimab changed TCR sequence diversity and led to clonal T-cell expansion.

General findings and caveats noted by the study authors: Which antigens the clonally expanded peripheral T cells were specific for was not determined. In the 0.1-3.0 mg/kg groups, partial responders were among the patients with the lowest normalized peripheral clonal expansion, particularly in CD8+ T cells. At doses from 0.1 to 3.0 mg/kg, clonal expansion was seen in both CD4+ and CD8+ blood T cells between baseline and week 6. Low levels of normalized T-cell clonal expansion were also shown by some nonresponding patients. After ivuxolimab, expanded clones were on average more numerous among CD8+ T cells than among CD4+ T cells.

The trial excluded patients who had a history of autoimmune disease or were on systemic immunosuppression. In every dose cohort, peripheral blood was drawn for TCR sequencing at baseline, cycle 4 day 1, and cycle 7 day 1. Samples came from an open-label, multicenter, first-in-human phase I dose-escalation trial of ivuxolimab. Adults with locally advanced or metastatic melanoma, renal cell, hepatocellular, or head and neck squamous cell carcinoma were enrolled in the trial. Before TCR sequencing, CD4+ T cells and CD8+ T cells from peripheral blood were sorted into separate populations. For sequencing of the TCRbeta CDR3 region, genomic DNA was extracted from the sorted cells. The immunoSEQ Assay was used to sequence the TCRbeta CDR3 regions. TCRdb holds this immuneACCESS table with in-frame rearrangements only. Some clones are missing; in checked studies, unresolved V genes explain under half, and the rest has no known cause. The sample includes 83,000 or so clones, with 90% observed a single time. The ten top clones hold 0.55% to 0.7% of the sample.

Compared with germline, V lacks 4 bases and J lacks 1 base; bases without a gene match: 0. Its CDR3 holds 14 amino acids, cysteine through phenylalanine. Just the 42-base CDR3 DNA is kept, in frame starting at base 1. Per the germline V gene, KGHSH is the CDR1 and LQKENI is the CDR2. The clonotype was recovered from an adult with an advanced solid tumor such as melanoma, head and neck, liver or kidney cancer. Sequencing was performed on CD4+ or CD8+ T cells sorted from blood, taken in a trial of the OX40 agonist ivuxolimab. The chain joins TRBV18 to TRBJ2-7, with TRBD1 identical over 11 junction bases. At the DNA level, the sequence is TGTGCCAGCTCACGGGACAGGGGGTCCTACGAGCAGTACTTC. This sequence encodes CASSRDRGSYEQYF.